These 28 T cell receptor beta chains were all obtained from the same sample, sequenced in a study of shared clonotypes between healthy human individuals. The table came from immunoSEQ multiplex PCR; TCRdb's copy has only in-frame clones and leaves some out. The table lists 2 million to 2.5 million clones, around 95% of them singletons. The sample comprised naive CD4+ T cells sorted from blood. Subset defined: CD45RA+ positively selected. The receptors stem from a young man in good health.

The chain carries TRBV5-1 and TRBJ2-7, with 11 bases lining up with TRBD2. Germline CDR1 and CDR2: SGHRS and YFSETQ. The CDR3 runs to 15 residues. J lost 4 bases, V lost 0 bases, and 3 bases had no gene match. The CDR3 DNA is TGCGCCAGCAGCTTGGACACTAGCGGGGGTTACGAGCAGTACTTC. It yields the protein CASSLDTSGGYEQYF.

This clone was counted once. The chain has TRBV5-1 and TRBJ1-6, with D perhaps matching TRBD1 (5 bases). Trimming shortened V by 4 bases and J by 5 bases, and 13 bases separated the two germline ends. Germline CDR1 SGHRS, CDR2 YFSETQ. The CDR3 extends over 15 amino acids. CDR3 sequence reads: CASSPRAGHNSPLHF. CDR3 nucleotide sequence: TGCGCCAGCAGCCCCCGGGCAGGGCATAATTCACCCCTCCACTTT.

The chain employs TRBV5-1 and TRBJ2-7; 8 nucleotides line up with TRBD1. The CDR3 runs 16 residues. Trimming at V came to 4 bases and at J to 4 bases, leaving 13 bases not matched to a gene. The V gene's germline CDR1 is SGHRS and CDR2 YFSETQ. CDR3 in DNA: TGCGCCAGCAGCAACACCGACAGGGGCACCCCTTACGAGCAGTACTTC. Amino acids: CASSNTDRGTPYEQYF. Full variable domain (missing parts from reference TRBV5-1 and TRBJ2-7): KAGVTQTPRYLIKTRGQQVTLSCSPISGHRSVSWYQQTPGQGLQFLFEYFSETQRNKGNFPGRFSGRQFSNSRSEMNVSTLELGDSALYLCASSNTDRGTPYEQYFGPGTRLTVT.

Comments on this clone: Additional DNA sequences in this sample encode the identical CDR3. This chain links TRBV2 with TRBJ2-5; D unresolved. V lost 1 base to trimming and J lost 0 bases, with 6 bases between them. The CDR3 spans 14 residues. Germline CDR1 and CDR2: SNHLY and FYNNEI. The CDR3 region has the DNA TGTGCCAGCAGTGAAGACCGGTACCAAGAGACCCAGTACTTC. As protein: CASSEDRYQETQYF.

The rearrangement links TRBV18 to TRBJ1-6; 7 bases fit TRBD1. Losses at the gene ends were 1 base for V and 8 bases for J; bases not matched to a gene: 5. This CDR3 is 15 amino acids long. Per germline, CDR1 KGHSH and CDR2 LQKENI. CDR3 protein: CASSPLDRDDSPLHF. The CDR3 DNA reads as TGTGCCAGCTCACCACTTGACAGGGACGATTCACCCCTCCACTTT.

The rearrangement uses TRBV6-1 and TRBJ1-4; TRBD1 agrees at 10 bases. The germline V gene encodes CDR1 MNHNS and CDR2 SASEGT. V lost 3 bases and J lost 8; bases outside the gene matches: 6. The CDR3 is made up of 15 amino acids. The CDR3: CASSDDRGPAEKLFF. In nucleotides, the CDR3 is TGTGCCAGCAGTGATGACAGGGGGCCTGCGGAAAAACTGTTTTTT.

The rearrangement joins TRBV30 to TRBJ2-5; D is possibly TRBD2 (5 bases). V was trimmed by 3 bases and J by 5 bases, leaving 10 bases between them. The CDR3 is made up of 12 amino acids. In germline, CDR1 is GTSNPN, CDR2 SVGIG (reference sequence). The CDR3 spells CAWRLGVETQYF. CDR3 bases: TGTGCCTGGAGACTAGGAGTGGAGACCCAGTACTTC.

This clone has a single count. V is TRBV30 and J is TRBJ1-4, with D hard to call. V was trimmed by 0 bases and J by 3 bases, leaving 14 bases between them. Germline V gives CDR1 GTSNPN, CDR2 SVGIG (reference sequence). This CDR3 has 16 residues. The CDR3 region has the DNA TGTGCCTGGAGTGTACTCACCGGGAAAGCTAATGAAAAACTGTTTTTT. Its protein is CAWSVLTGKANEKLFF.

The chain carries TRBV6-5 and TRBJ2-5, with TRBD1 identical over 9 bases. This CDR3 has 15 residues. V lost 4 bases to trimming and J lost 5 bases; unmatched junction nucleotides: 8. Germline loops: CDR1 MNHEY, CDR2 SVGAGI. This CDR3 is CASSWDRVNGETQYF. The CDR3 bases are TGTGCCAGCAGTTGGGACAGGGTAAATGGGGAGACCCAGTACTTC.

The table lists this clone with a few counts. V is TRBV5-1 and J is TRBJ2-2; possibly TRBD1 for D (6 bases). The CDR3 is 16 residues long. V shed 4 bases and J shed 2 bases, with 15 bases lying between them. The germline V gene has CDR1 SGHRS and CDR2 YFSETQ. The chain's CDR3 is CASSVSGQINTGELFF. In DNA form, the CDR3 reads TGCGCCAGCAGCGTGTCCGGACAGATCAACACCGGGGAGCTGTTTTTT.

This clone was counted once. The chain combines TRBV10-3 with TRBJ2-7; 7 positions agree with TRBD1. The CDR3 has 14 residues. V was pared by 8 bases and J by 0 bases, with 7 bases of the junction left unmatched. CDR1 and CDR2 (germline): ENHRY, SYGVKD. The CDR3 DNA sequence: TGTGCCATCGGGGACAGCCAGAGCTCCTACGAGCAGTACTTC. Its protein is CAIGDSQSSYEQYF.

CDR3 loop: CSVRDGWPGDNSPLHF. DNA for the CDR3: TGCAGCGTTCGGGACGGGTGGCCGGGGGATAATTCACCCCTCCACTTT. The J gene is TRBJ1-6, the V gene TRBV29-1; a weak D match, TRBD1 (5 bases). The CDR3 contains 16 residues. Trimming removed 5 bases from V and 5 bases from J, with 19 bases in between. Germline loops: CDR1 SQVTM, CDR2 ANQGSEA.

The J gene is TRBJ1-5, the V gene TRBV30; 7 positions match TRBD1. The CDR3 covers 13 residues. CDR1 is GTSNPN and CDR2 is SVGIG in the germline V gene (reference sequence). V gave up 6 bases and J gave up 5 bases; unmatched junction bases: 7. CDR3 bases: TGTGCCTGCTCGAAGGGGGCCGATCAGCCCCAGCATTTT. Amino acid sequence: CACSKGADQPQHF.

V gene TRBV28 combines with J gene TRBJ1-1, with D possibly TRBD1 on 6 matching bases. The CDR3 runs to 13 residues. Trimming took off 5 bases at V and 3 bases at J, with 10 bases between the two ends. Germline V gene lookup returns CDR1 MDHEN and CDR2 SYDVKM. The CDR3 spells CASSTGQHTEAFF. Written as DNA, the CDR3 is TGTGCCAGCAGTACCGGACAGCACACTGAAGCTTTCTTT.

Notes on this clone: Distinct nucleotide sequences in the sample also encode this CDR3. The CDR3: CASSDRANTEAFF. CDR3 nucleotide sequence: TGTGCCAGCAGTGACCGGGCGAACACTGAAGCTTTCTTT. This rearrangement joins TRBV6-1 to TRBJ1-1; D call uncertain. This CDR3 is 13 amino acids long. Trimming cost V 3 bases and J 1 base, with 6 bases left between them. Germline CDR1 is MNHNS and CDR2 is SASEGT.

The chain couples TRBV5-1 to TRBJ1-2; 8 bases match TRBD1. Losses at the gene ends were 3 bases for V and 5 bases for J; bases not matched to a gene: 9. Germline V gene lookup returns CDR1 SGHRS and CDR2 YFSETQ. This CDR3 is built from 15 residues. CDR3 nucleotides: TGCGCCAGCAGCTCGAATTCGGACAGGGCATATGGCTACACCTTC. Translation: CASSSNSDRAYGYTF.

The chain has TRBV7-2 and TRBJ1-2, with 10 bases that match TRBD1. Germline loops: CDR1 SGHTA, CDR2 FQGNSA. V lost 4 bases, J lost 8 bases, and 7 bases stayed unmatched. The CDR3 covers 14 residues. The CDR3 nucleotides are TGTGCCAGCAGCTCCGGACAGGGGGAAGGCGGCTACACCTTC. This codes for CASSSGQGEGGYTF.

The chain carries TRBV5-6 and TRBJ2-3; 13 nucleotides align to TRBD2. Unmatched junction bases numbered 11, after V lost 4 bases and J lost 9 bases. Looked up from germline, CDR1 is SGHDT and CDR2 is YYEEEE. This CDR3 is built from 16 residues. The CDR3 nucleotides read TGTGCCAGCAGCCTCAGACTAGCGGGAGGATTCGGGACGCAGTATTTT. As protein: CASSLRLAGGFGTQYF.

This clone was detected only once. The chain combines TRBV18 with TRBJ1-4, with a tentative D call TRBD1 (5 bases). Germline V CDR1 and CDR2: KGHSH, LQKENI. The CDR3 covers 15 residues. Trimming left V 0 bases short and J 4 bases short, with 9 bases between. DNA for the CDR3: TGTGCCAGCTCACCACCTCGGGGGATTAATGAAAAACTGTTTTTT. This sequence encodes CASSPPRGINEKLFF.

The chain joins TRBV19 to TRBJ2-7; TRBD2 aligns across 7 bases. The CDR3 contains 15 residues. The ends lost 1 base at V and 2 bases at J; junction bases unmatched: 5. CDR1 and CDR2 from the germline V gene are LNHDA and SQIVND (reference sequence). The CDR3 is CASSIGGSGAYEQYF. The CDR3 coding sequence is TGTGCCAGTAGTATAGGCGGGAGCGGAGCCTACGAGCAGTACTTC.

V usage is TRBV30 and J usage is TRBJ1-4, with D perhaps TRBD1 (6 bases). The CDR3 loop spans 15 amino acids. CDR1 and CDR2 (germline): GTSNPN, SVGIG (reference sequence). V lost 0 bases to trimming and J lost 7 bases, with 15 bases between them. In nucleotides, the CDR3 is TGTGCCTGGAGTGTACTGGGGGCCGCGGGTGAAAAACTGTTTTTT. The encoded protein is CAWSVLGAAGEKLFF.

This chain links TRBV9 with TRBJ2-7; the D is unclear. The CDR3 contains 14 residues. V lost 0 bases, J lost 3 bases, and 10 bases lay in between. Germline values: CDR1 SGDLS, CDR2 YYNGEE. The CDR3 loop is CASSVDSKNYEQYF. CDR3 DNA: TGTGCCAGCAGCGTAGATTCGAAAAACTACGAGCAGTACTTC. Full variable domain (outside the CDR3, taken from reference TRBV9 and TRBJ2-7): DSGVTQTPKHLITATGQRVTLRCSPRSGDLSVYWYQQSLDQGLQFLIQYYNGEERAKGNILERFSAQQFPDLHSELNLSSLELGDSALYFCASSVDSKNYEQYFGPGTRLTVT.

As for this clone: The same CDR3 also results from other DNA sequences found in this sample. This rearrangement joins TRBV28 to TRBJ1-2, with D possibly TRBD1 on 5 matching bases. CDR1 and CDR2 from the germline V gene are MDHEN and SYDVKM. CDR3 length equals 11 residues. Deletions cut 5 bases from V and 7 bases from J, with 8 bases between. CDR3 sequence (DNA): TGTGCCAGCAGTCTGGGGGTTGGCTACACCTTC. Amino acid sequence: CASSLGVGYTF.

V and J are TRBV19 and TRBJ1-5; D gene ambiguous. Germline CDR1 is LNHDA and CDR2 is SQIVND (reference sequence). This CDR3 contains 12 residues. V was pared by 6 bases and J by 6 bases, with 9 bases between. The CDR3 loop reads CASRVEGQPQHF. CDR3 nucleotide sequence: TGTGCCAGTAGGGTCGAAGGTCAGCCCCAGCATTTT.

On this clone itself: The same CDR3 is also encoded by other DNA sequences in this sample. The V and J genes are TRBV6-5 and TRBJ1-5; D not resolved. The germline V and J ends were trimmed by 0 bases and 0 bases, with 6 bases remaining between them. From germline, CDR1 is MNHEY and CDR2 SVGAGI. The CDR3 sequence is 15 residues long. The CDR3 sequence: CASSYSRYSNQPQHF. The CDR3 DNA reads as TGTGCCAGCAGTTACTCACGGTATAGCAATCAGCCCCAGCATTTT.

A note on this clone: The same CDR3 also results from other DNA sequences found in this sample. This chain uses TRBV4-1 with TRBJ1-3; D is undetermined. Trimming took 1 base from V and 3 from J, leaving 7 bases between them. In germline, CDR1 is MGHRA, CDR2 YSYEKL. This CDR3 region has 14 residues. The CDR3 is CASSQVSSGNTIYF. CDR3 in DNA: TGCGCCAGCAGCCAAGTGTCTAGTGGAAACACCATATATTTT.

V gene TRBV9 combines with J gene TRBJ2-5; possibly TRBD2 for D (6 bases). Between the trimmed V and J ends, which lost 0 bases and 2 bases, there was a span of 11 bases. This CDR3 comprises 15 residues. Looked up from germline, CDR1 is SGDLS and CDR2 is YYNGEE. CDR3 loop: CASSVGLVGQETQYF. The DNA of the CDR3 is TGTGCCAGCAGCGTAGGACTAGTGGGGCAAGAGACCCAGTACTTC.

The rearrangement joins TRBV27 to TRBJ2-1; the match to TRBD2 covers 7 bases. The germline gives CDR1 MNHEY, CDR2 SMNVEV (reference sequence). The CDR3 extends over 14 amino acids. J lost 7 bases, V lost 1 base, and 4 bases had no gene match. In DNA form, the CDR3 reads TGTGCCAGCAGTTTATGGGGACTATCAAATGAGCAGTTCTTC. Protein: CASSLWGLSNEQFF.